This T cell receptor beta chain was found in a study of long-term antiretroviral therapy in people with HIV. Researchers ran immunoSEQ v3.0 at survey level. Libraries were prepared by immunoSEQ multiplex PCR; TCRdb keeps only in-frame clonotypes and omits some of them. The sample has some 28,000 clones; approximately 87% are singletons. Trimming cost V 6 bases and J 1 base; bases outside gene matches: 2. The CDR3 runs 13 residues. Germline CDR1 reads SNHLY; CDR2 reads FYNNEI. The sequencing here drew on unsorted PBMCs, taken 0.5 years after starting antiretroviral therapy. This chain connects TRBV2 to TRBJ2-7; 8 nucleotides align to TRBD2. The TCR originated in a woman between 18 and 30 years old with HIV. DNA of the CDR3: TGTGCCAGCAGGGTAGCGGGATCCTACGAGCAGTACTTC. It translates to CASRVAGSYEQYF. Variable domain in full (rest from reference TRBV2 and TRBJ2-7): EPEVTQTPSHQVTQMGQEVILRCVPISNHLYFYWYRQILGQKVEFLVSFYNNEISEKSEIFDDQFSVERPDGSNFTLKIRSTKLEDSAMYFCASRVAGSYEQYFGPGTRLTVT.